The 9 T cell receptor beta chains listed next were all sequenced from one sample in a study of blood T cell repertoires in COVID-19. The method was immunoSEQ multiplex PCR; TCRdb's version includes in-frame clones alone and lacks a portion of them. Of some 88,000 clones detected, 75% to 85% appear once; the ten largest clones hold about a quarter. The source material was peripheral blood. The receptors were gathered from a human donor in a cohort sampled during active COVID-19.

The chain links TRBV7-2 to TRBJ2-7, with 7 bases that match TRBD2. Germline-derived CDR1 and CDR2 are SGHTA and FQGNSA. The junction had 10 bases not matched to a gene; V was cut back by 5 bases and J by 3 bases. The CDR3 totals 15 residues. DNA of the CDR3: TGTGCCAGCAGCCCCGGACTAGGGACGGGCTACGAGCAGTACTTC. It yields the protein CASSPGLGTGYEQYF.

The chain joins TRBV19 to TRBJ2-5; 13 positions agree with TRBD2. Germline V gives CDR1 LNHDA, CDR2 SQIVND (reference sequence). This CDR3 has 13 amino acids. Losses at the gene ends were 10 bases for V and 5 bases for J; bases not matched to a gene: 4. CDR3 residues: CATGLAGVETQYF. The CDR3 DNA reads TGTGCCACCGGACTAGCGGGAGTGGAGACCCAGTACTTC.

The chain employs TRBV4-2 and TRBJ2-4, with D unclear. The ends were cut back, 1 base at V and 5 bases at J, with 12 bases in the middle. The germline CDR1 and CDR2 sequences are LGHNA and YNFKEQ. The CDR3 is 15 residues long. The CDR3 sequence: CASSQGLWQENIQYF. The CDR3, as DNA: TGTGCCAGCAGCCAAGGGCTATGGCAGGAAAACATTCAGTACTTC.

This clone was observed a single time. The chain recombines TRBV6-5 with TRBJ1-2; D possibly corresponds to TRBD1 (5 bases). This CDR3 is built from 14 residues. Trimming removed 0 bases from V and 4 bases from J, with 9 bases in between. Germline V gives CDR1 MNHEY, CDR2 SVGAGI. The CDR3 protein is CASSYSHRSYGYTF. CDR3 sequence (DNA): TGTGCCAGCAGTTACTCCCACAGGAGCTATGGCTACACCTTC.

There are a few counts of this clone. This sequence joins TRBV28 and TRBJ2-7; 9 bases line up with TRBD2. Germline V gene sequence: CDR1 MDHEN, CDR2 SYDVKM. This CDR3 has 18 residues. Unmatched junction bases numbered 17, after V lost 4 bases and J lost 4 bases. The DNA of the CDR3 is TGTGCCAGCAGTTCTCCAACCTCTAGCGGGGTCCTGAGGTACGAGCAGTACTTC. It encodes CASSSPTSSGVLRYEQYF.

The V and J genes are TRBV18 and TRBJ1-2, with TRBD1 matching 11 bases. V lost 5 bases to trimming and J lost 12 bases; unmatched junction nucleotides: 8. CDR3 size: 13 residues. Germline V gives CDR1 KGHSH, CDR2 LQKENI. This CDR3 reads CASSSRDRGLNTF. The CDR3 DNA reads as TGTGCCAGCTCAAGCCGGGACAGGGGGTTGAACACCTTC.

V usage is TRBV19 and J usage is TRBJ2-7; 8 positions match TRBD1. After removal of 7 bases from V and 0 bases from J, the junction contained 5 bases not matched to a gene. Germline CDR1 is LNHDA and CDR2 is SQIVND (reference sequence). The CDR3 runs to 14 residues. CDR3 protein: CASTYGTGSYEQYF. CDR3 nucleotide sequence: TGTGCCAGTACCTATGGGACAGGCTCCTACGAGCAGTACTTC.

This chain connects TRBV7-3 to TRBJ2-2; 9 nucleotides agree with TRBD2. This CDR3 spans 16 amino acids. Germline CDR1 SGHTA, CDR2 FQGTGA. Trimming at V came to 5 bases and at J to 3 bases, leaving 7 bases not matched to a gene. The CDR3 loop is CASSRISGSDTGELFF. The CDR3 bases are TGTGCCAGCAGCCGAATTAGCGGGAGTGACACCGGGGAGCTGTTTTTT.

V and J are TRBV10-3 and TRBJ1-4; perhaps TRBD1 as D (6 bases). Germline CDR1 ENHRY, CDR2 SYGVKD. Deletions cut 8 bases from V and 3 bases from J, with 10 bases between. The CDR3 spans 13 residues. CDR3 DNA: TGTGCCATCGGACAGAATCCTAATGAAAAACTGTTTTTT. Translating gives CAIGQNPNEKLFF.